The entry below describes one T cell receptor beta chain. Which antigen it targets is not known. No base quality information exists; no much larger clone differs at one position. Cut back by 6 bases and 2 bases, the V and J ends lie 10 bases apart. The germline V gene encodes CDR1 MNHNS and CDR2 SASEGT. Including the terminal cysteine and phenylalanine, the CDR3 comprises 13 residues. Only CDR3 DNA is held: 39 bases, read in frame from base 1. This sample was taken from a study of OX40 agonist ivuxolimab in advanced cancers. At the level of the whole study: Ivuxolimab was an agonistic, fully human IgG2 monoclonal antibody directed against OX40 (CD134), a costimulatory receptor. The paper reports the monotherapy dose-escalation portion (N of about 50 patients) of the phase I ivuxolimab trial. Among the roughly 50 dose-escalation patients, some 20 had hepatocellular carcinoma, approximately 15 melanoma, 9 renal cell carcinoma and 9 head and neck cancer. Intravenous ivuxolimab was administered to patients every 2 weeks at six dose levels: 0.01, 0.1, 0.3, 1.5, 3 and 10 mg/kg. In the dose-escalation cohort, 75% to 90% of patients were male, and the mean age was 60 years with a range of roughly 20 to 85. Partial responses were achieved by three dose-escalation patients, of whom one had hepatocellular carcinoma and two had cutaneous melanoma. Peripheral TCRbeta sequencing was intended to test whether TCR sequence diversity was altered and clonal T-cell expansion was caused by ivuxolimab. Patients were allowed to have had prior anti-PD-1, anti-PD-L1 or anti-CTLA-4 therapy, and 30% to 50% of the dose-escalation patients had previously received checkpoint inhibitors.

To sequence the TCRbeta CDR3 region, genomic DNA was isolated from the sorted cells. The immunoSEQ Assay was used to sequence the TCRbeta CDR3 regions. Held by TCRdb, this immuneACCESS table contains in-frame sequences only and omits some clones. Under half of the omission traces to an unresolved V gene where checked; the cause of the rest is unknown. The sample profile shows roughly 61,000 clones; 87% of them were found once. The top ten clonotypes cover roughly 0.79% of the sample. Patients with autoimmune disease history or receiving systemic immunosuppression were excluded from the trial. Peripheral blood for TCR sequencing was collected from all dose cohorts at baseline, on cycle 4 day 1, and on cycle 7 day 1. The samples were taken from a phase I, first-in-human, multicenter, open-label dose-escalation trial of ivuxolimab. The trial enrolled adults with locally advanced or metastatic head and neck squamous cell, hepatocellular, melanoma or renal cell carcinoma. CD4+ and CD8+ T cells were sorted separately from peripheral blood before TCR sequencing.

Overall results and qualifications from the work: At doses of 0.1 to 3.0 mg/kg, clonal expansion of both CD4+ and CD8+ T cells in blood was seen between baseline and week 6. Low levels of normalized T-cell clonal expansion were also seen in some nonresponding patients. Antigen specificity was not determined for the clonally expanded peripheral T cells. After ivuxolimab, more expanded clones were found on average in CD8+ T cells than in CD4+ T cells. Partial responders in the 0.1-3.0 mg/kg groups had among the lowest normalized peripheral clonal expansion, especially among CD8+ T cells.

This TCR derives from an adult with an advanced solid tumor such as melanoma, head and neck, liver or kidney cancer. Sequencing used CD4+ or CD8+ T cells sorted from blood, obtained in a trial of the OX40 agonist ivuxolimab. This chain joins TRBV6-1 to TRBJ2-5; TRBD1 is a possible D gene, resting on 6 matching bases. Here the CDR3 is given as CASRTGPQETQYF. The DNA sequence follows: TGTGCCAGCAGGACAGGACCACAAGAGACCCAGTACTTC.